Below, 10 T cell receptor beta chains from the same sample are listed, as sequenced in a study of spatial heterogeneity in lung cancer. Sample time point: blood at routine non-recurrence follow-up after resection. One entry per CDR3 protein, called by TCRdb with MiXCR from the 5' RACE reads. The table includes roughly 30,000 distinct CDR3 sequences, under 11% detected once. The input for sequencing was PBMCs, taken at follow-up. The receptors derive from a female donor with early-stage non-small cell lung cancer.

This rearrangement joins TRBV6-4 to TRBJ2-7; the D gene is possibly TRBD1 (5 bases). The CDR3 covers 14 residues. Trimming took off 5 bases at V and 3 bases at J, with 14 bases between the two ends. Germline CDR1 is MRHNA and CDR2 is SNTAGT. DNA of the CDR3: TGTGCCAGCAGTCCAAAACCAGGGTACTACGAGCAGTACTTC. Its translation: CASSPKPGYYEQYF.

The sample holds a few counts of this clonotype. The V gene is TRBV7-9, the J gene TRBJ2-5; D is possibly TRBD1 or TRBD2 (6 bases each). Germline CDR1 SEHNR, CDR2 FQNEAQ (reference sequence). The CDR3 consists of 12 residues. Trimming took 4 bases from V and 13 from J, leaving 16 bases between them. CDR3 bases: TGTGCCAGCAGCTCATTCGGGGGCCCCGGGTACTTC. The encoded protein is CASSSFGGPGYF.

At least ten counts were recorded for this clonotype. The CDR3 protein is CASSIRTANYGYTF. Here the CDR3 DNA reads TGTGCCAGCAGTATAAGGACAGCTAACTATGGCTACACCTTC. The rearrangement links TRBV28 to TRBJ1-2, with TRBD1 as a possible D gene (6 bases). Deletions cut 5 bases from V and 0 bases from J, with 10 bases between. This CDR3 contains 14 residues. Germline CDR1 MDHEN, CDR2 SYDVKM.

In its sample, this clonotype was seen many times. The CDR3 nucleotides read TGCGCCAGCAGCTTGGCCAGCCGGGAGAATTTCGTCTACGAGCAGTACTTC. This encodes CASSLASRENFVYEQYF. V usage is TRBV5-1 and J usage is TRBJ2-7; a weak D match, TRBD2 (6 bases). The CDR3 contains 17 residues. V was trimmed by 0 bases and J by 3 bases, leaving 19 bases between them. Germline V gives CDR1 SGHRS, CDR2 YFSETQ.

This chain uses TRBV11-2 with TRBJ2-1; unclear D gene. CDR3 length: 14 amino acids. The germline V and J ends were trimmed by 1 base and 8 bases, with 12 bases remaining between them. Germline V gene lookup returns CDR1 SGHAT and CDR2 FQNNGV. The CDR3 nucleotides read TGTGCCAGCAGCTTAGTACCCGGTGGGGATGAGCAGTTCTTC. It yields the protein CASSLVPGGDEQFF.

This clonotype was picked up many times. This chain links TRBV28 with TRBJ1-5; 8 bases match TRBD1. V shed 5 bases and J 3 bases; nucleotides not matched to a gene: 9. This CDR3 region has 16 residues. CDR1 and CDR2 (germline): MDHEN, SYDVKM. This CDR3 is CASSTRDRGVNQPQHF. CDR3 DNA sequence: TGTGCCAGCAGTACCCGAGACAGGGGAGTCAATCAGCCCCAGCATTTT.

This chain connects TRBV7-2 to TRBJ1-4; 7 bases line up with TRBD1. In germline, CDR1 is SGHTA, CDR2 FQGNSA. After removal of 0 bases from V and 0 bases from J, the junction contained 7 bases not matched to a gene. This CDR3 contains 18 residues. CDR3 DNA: TGTGCCAGCAGCTTAGCGCCAGGGGGGGACCCAACTAATGAAAAACTGTTTTTT. Its translation is CASSLAPGGDPTNEKLFF.

As concerns this clonotype: This may be a read error: a much more frequent sequence differs by one nucleotide. V gene TRBV4-3 combines with J gene TRBJ1-2, with D hard to call. Trimming left V 0 bases short and J 6 bases short, with 17 bases between. The CDR3 has 16 residues. Germline CDR1 reads LGHNA; CDR2 reads YSLEER. The CDR3 region is CASSQDHSWDGNGYTF. The CDR3 DNA sequence: TGCGCCAGCAGCCAAGATCATTCGTGGGATGGGAATGGCTACACCTTC.

In this sample, this clonotype turned up many times. The CDR3 DNA reads as TGTGCCAGCAGCTCGGGACTAGCTTTGAGCACAGATACGCAGTATTTT. It yields the protein CASSSGLALSTDTQYF. J is TRBJ2-3 and V is TRBV14; 9 positions match TRBD2. Germline loops: CDR1 SGHDN, CDR2 FVKESK. V lost 5 bases to trimming and J lost 0 bases; unmatched junction nucleotides: 6. This CDR3 contains 16 residues.

This clonotype was picked up a small number of times. The rearrangement joins TRBV20-1 to TRBJ2-3, with 10 nucleotides matching TRBD1. The germline V gene has CDR1 DFQATT and CDR2 SNEGSKA (reference sequence). J gave up 4 bases and V 0 bases, and 10 bases lay outside the gene matches. The CDR3 is 17 residues long. CDR3 in amino acids: CSARDPTGTGVADTQYF. The CDR3 DNA sequence: TGCAGTGCTAGAGACCCCACCGGGACAGGGGTAGCAGATACGCAGTATTTT.